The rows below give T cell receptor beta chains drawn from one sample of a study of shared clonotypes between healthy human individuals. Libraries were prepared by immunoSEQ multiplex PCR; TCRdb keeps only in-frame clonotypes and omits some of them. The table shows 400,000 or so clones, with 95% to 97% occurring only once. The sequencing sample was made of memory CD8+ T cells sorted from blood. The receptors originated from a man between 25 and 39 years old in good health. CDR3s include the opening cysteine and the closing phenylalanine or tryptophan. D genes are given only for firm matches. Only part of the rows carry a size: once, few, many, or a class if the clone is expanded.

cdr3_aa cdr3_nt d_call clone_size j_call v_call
CASSSASGANVLTF TGTGCCAGCAGTTCGGCCTCTGGGGCCAACGTCCTGACTTTC . . TRBJ2-6 TRBV28
CASSLGPGQGDQPQHF TGTGCCAGCAGTTTAGGTCCGGGACAGGGGGATCAGCCCCAGCATTTT TRBD1 . TRBJ1-5 TRBV28
CASSPDGNIQYF TGTGCCAGCAGCCCAGACGGGAACATTCAGTACTTC . . TRBJ2-4 TRBV7-2
CASSMDWDRSPSAYEQYF TGTGCCAGCAGCATGGATTGGGACAGATCCCCGAGTGCCTACGAGCAGTACTTC TRBD1 once TRBJ2-7 TRBV14
CASSLTGLAGDEQFF TGCGCCAGCAGCTTGACCGGACTAGCGGGAGATGAGCAGTTCTTC TRBD2 . TRBJ2-1 TRBV5-1
CASSYSGALAKNIQYF TGTGCCAGCAGTTATTCGGGGGCCCTAGCCAAAAACATTCAGTACTTC . . TRBJ2-4 TRBV6-5
CATSFGARIAGGLETQYF TGTGCCACCAGTTTTGGGGCGAGAATAGCGGGAGGTTTAGAGACCCAGTACTTC TRBD2 . TRBJ2-5 TRBV15
CASSQGTSGGYNEQFF TGCGCCAGCAGCCAGGGGACTAGCGGGGGGTACAATGAGCAGTTCTTC TRBD2 once TRBJ2-1 TRBV4-1
CASSYSSSYNSPLHF TGTGCCAGCAGTTACTCAAGCTCCTATAATTCACCCCTCCACTTT . . TRBJ1-6 TRBV6-6
CAISESTGGFGSPLHF TGTGCCATCAGTGAGAGTACAGGGGGCTTTGGTTCACCCCTCCACTTT TRBD1 . TRBJ1-6 TRBV10-3
CASSVSGHNEQFF TGTGCCAGCAGCGTATCAGGACACAATGAGCAGTTCTTC . . TRBJ2-1 TRBV9
CATPTVGGNTIYF TGCGCCACCCCGACAGTGGGCGGAAACACCATATATTTT . . TRBJ1-3 TRBV23-1
CASGGTSGTPGNEQYF TGTGCCAGCGGGGGCACTAGCGGGACTCCAGGGAACGAGCAGTACTTC TRBD2 . TRBJ2-7 TRBV2
CAWSPLGQVVNIQYF TGTGCCTGGAGCCCTCTGGGACAGGTGGTAAACATTCAGTACTTC TRBD1 . TRBJ2-4 TRBV30
CASSSLAGGPHGELFF TGCGCCAGCAGCTCACTAGCGGGAGGGCCGCACGGGGAGCTGTTTTTT TRBD2 . TRBJ2-2 TRBV5-1
CAWTSHGNTEAFF TGTGCCTGGACGAGTCACGGGAACACTGAAGCTTTCTTT . . TRBJ1-1 TRBV30
CAISELGEGNIQYF TGTGCCATCAGTGAGTTGGGGGAAGGCAACATTCAGTACTTC . . TRBJ2-4 TRBV10-3
CASSTGGGQPQHF TGTGCCAGCAGCACAGGGGGCGGTCAGCCCCAGCATTTT TRBD1 . TRBJ1-5 TRBV27
CASSLTFAGTEAFF TGCGCCAGCAGCTTGACCTTCGCCGGCACTGAAGCTTTCTTT . . TRBJ1-1 TRBV5-1
CASSPRFGRGSYEQYF TGTGCCAGTAGTCCCCGATTCGGACGGGGCTCCTACGAGCAGTACTTC . . TRBJ2-7 TRBV19
CARNGSTSYEQYF TGTGCCAGAAACGGTTCCACCTCCTACGAGCAGTACTTC . . TRBJ2-7 TRBV6-1
CASSFGPPRTSTDTQYF TGTGCCAGCAGCTTCGGGCCTCCACGTACTAGCACAGATACGCAGTATTTT . . TRBJ2-3 TRBV7-9
CASSLAHTDTQYF TGTGCCAGCAGCTTAGCGCATACAGATACGCAGTATTTT . . TRBJ2-3 TRBV11-1
CASIDRKDYGYTF TGTGCCAGCATTGACAGGAAGGACTATGGCTACACCTTC . . TRBJ1-2 TRBV6-6
CASSQGQGLQQYF TGCGCCAGCAGCCAAGGACAGGGATTGCAGCAGTACTTC TRBD1 . TRBJ2-7 TRBV4-1
CASSWDSTSGAYEQYF TGCGCCAGCAGCTGGGACTCGACTAGCGGCGCCTACGAGCAGTACTTC TRBD2 . TRBJ2-7 TRBV5-1
CASRNRVTGDNEQFF TGTGCCAGCAGGAACCGAGTAACGGGGGACAATGAGCAGTTCTTC . . TRBJ2-1 TRBV7-9
CASSFGLAGDTGELFF TGTGCCAGCAGCTTTGGACTAGCGGGAGACACCGGGGAGCTGTTTTTT TRBD2 . TRBJ2-2 TRBV7-6
CAINPGITDTQYF TGTGCCATCAATCCGGGTATCACAGATACGCAGTATTTT . . TRBJ2-3 TRBV10-3
CASSTSGTGTDTQYF TGTGCCAGCAGCACTAGCGGGACGGGCACAGATACGCAGTATTTT TRBD2 once TRBJ2-3 TRBV9
CAWSGGPSIYF TGTGCCTGGAGTGGGGGTCCCTCAATCTACTTC . . TRBJ2-4 TRBV30
CASTASWGNQPQHF TGTGCCAGTACCGCTTCTTGGGGCAATCAGCCCCAGCATTTT . . TRBJ1-5 TRBV19
CASSYITSGKETQYF TGTGCCAGCAGCTATATAACTAGCGGGAAAGAGACCCAGTACTTC TRBD2 . TRBJ2-5 TRBV7-6
CASSLSGGTDTQYF TGTGCCAGCAGTTTGAGCGGGGGCACAGATACGCAGTATTTT TRBD2 . TRBJ2-3 TRBV28
CASRIGGRPTDTQYF TGTGCCAGCAGAATCGGGGGACGCCCAACAGATACGCAGTATTTT . . TRBJ2-3 TRBV6-5
CASSSVPFVEQYF TGTGCCAGCAGTTCGGTTCCATTTGTCGAGCAGTACTTC . once TRBJ2-7 TRBV28
CASSELAVTDTQYF TGTGCCAGCAGCGAACTAGCGGTCACAGATACGCAGTATTTT TRBD2 . TRBJ2-3 TRBV5-6
CASSQVSGQGAINEQFF TGCGCCAGCAGCCAAGTATCCGGACAGGGGGCTATAAATGAGCAGTTCTTC TRBD1 once TRBJ2-1 TRBV4-1
CASRNGRAGAYEQYF TGTGCCAGCAGAAACGGGAGGGCCGGGGCCTACGAGCAGTACTTC TRBD2 . TRBJ2-7 TRBV6-6
CASSQSNGGGTEAFF TGCGCCAGCAGTCAATCGAATGGGGGAGGCACTGAAGCTTTCTTT . . TRBJ1-1 TRBV23-1
CASSSPEPYNEQFF TGTGCCAGCAGTTCTCCAGAACCTTACAATGAGCAGTTCTTC . . TRBJ2-1 TRBV6-6
CASRGVGLHRTGELFF TGTGCCAGCAGGGGTGTGGGACTCCACCGCACCGGGGAGCTGTTTTTT . . TRBJ2-2 TRBV27
CASSLEEGVVETQYF TGCGCCAGCAGCTTGGAAGAGGGAGTGGTGGAGACCCAGTACTTC . . TRBJ2-5 TRBV5-1
CASSFGTGGLGYEQYF TGTGCCAGCAGCTTTGGGACGGGGGGCCTTGGCTACGAGCAGTACTTC . . TRBJ2-7 TRBV7-2
CASSDRTYSSYEQYF TGTGCCAGTTCAGACAGGACCTATAGCTCCTACGAGCAGTACTTC . . TRBJ2-7 TRBV19
CASSYSPKGPDGYTF TGTGCCAGCAGTTACTCCCCAAAAGGACCCGATGGCTACACCTTC . . TRBJ1-2 TRBV6-6
CASSKEAGPVETQYF TGTGCCAGCAGCAAAGAAGCGGGACCGGTAGAGACCCAGTACTTC . . TRBJ2-5 TRBV21-1
CSAPGLDTQYF TGCAGTGCCCCAGGACTAGATACGCAGTATTTT . . TRBJ2-3 TRBV20-1
CASSLGLQPQHF TGTGCCAGCAGCTTAGGTCTTCAGCCCCAGCATTTT . . TRBJ1-5 TRBV7-9
CASSPLGSGYEQYF TGTGCCAGCAGCCCCCTTGGGTCCGGCTACGAGCAGTACTTC . . TRBJ2-7 TRBV7-8
CASSQGQGDEQYF TGCGCCAGCAGCCAAGGACAGGGGGACGAGCAGTACTTC TRBD1 . TRBJ2-7 TRBV4-1
CASSLPTNTGELFF TGTGCCAGCAGCCTCCCTACGAACACCGGGGAGCTGTTTTTT . once TRBJ2-2 TRBV13